One and the same sample provided the 16 T cell receptor beta chains below, sequenced in a study of PD-1 blockade in classical Hodgkin lymphoma. Sequencing used immunoSEQ multiplex PCR; TCRdb keeps in-frame clones, though not all of them. The data show 35,000 to 55,000 clones, roughly three quarters seen once. Every patient experienced relapse after autologous stem cell transplantation, and brentuximab vedotin exposure varied. Sequencing used peripheral blood mononuclear cells (PBMCs), obtained before the second cycle of nivolumab. The receptors derive from a human donor with classical Hodgkin lymphoma.

This chain links TRBV5-4 with TRBJ1-4, with 7 nucleotides matching TRBD1. This CDR3 contains 15 residues. V trimming: 5 bases; J trimming: 1 base; junction bases outside the gene matches: 5. CDR1 and CDR2 from the germline V gene are SGHNT and YYREEE (reference sequence). In DNA form, the CDR3 reads TGTGCCAGCAGTGATTACAGGGGAACTAATGAAAAACTGTTTTTT. Translation gives CASSDYRGTNEKLFF.

The rearrangement links TRBV9 to TRBJ1-2; no clear D. The CDR3 spans 11 residues. Trimming removed 7 bases from V and 3 bases from J, with 7 bases in between. Looked up from germline, CDR1 is SGDLS and CDR2 is YYNGEE. The CDR3 DNA is TGTGCCAGCGGAGGGCACTATGGCTACACCTTC. It specifies CASGGHYGYTF.

The rearrangement links TRBV19 to TRBJ1-4, with D hard to call. CDR1 is LNHDA and CDR2 is SQIVND in the germline V gene (reference sequence). The CDR3 totals 15 residues. V was pared by 8 bases and J by 7 bases, with 20 bases between. CDR3 region: CASQSPYPVSEKLFF. CDR3 sequence (DNA): TGTGCCAGTCAAAGCCCGTACCCTGTAAGTGAAAAACTGTTTTTT.

The chain combines TRBV6-5 with TRBJ2-1; maybe TRBD2 (6 bases). In germline, CDR1 is MNHEY, CDR2 SVGAGI. The ends were cut back, 5 bases at V and 15 bases at J, with 14 bases in the middle. The CDR3 runs 11 residues. In DNA form, the CDR3 reads TGTGCCAGCAGTGGAGGGCACACCCCGTTCTTC. Translation: CASSGGHTPFF.

The chain is built from TRBV29-1 and TRBJ1-4; D ambiguous. Germline lookup yields CDR1 SQVTM and CDR2 ANQGSEA. Deletions cut 8 bases from V and 7 bases from J, with 11 bases between. The CDR3 sequence is 11 residues long. CDR3 nucleotide sequence: TGCAGCTTCCGACAAGGTGAAAAACTGTTTTTT. Encoded protein: CSFRQGEKLFF. Full variable domain (outside the CDR3, taken from reference TRBV29-1 and TRBJ1-4): SAVISQKPSRDICQRGTSLTIQCQVDSQVTMMFWYRQQPGQSLTLIATANQGSEATYESGFVIDKFPISRPNLTFSTLTVSNMSPEDSSIYLCSFRQGEKLFFGSGTQLSVL.

The V gene is TRBV6-5, the J gene TRBJ1-6; TRBD1 might be the D (6 bases). The germline gives CDR1 MNHEY, CDR2 SVGAGI. CDR3 length: 14 amino acids. V was trimmed by 7 bases and J by 8 bases, leaving 15 bases between them. CDR3 loop: CASKRYREDSPLHF. The CDR3 coding sequence is TGTGCCAGCAAACGGTACAGGGAGGATTCACCCCTCCACTTT.

This clone was seen a handful of times. This rearrangement joins TRBV9 to TRBJ1-2, with D possibly matching TRBD1 (6 bases). The CDR3 contains 13 residues. The ends were cut back, 2 bases at V and 4 bases at J, with 9 bases in the middle. Per the germline V gene, CDR1 is SGDLS and CDR2 is YYNGEE. For the CDR3, the DNA is TGTGCCAGCAGCGTCGAGGGGGGCTATGGCTACACCTTC. It yields the protein CASSVEGGYGYTF.

The gene calls are TRBV21-1 and TRBJ1-6. TRBV21-1 is noted as a pseudogene. The CDR3 runs 19 residues. This CDR3 reads CASSKITVPPGFYNSPLHF. CDR3 nucleotides: TGTGCCAGCAGCAAAATAACGGTGCCCCCGGGATTCTATAATTCACCCCTCCACTTT.

V usage is TRBV7-2 and J usage is TRBJ2-5, with 11 bases that match TRBD2. Trimming took 3 bases from V and 3 from J; bases not matched to a gene: 3. The CDR3 is made up of 15 amino acids. CDR1 is SGHTA and CDR2 is FQGNSA in the germline V gene. The CDR3 DNA sequence: TGTGCCAGCAGCTTCTTAGCGGGAGGGAAAGAGACCCAGTACTTC. This gives the protein CASSFLAGGKETQYF.

The chain links TRBV27 to TRBJ1-2; 8 bases are shared with TRBD1. V lost 6 bases, J lost 6 bases, and 9 bases stayed unmatched. Per germline, CDR1 MNHEY and CDR2 SMNVEV (reference sequence). This CDR3 has 14 residues. CDR3 region: CASRSPGQVDGYTF. CDR3 bases: TGTGCCAGCAGATCCCCGGGACAGGTGGATGGCTACACCTTC.

The chain combines TRBV10-3 with TRBJ1-5, with D unresolved. With 5 bases removed from V and 6 bases from J, the gap between germline ends came to 14 bases. Germline V CDR1 and CDR2: ENHRY, SYGVKD. The CDR3 contains 14 residues. In DNA form, the CDR3 reads TGTGCCATCAGTCCCGAGGGCAGGACTCAGCCCCAGCATTTT. It yields the protein CAISPEGRTQPQHF.

The rearrangement uses TRBV21-1 and TRBJ1-1. TRBV21-1 is classified as a pseudogene. There are 12 residues in the CDR3. As DNA, the CDR3 is TGTGCCAGCAGTCGTTTGGACACTGAAGCTTTCTTT. Translation: CASSRLDTEAFF.

By share, this clone counts as medium-sized. The chain has TRBV7-9 and TRBJ1-2, with a tentative D call TRBD1 (5 bases). This CDR3 is built from 15 residues. The V end lost 7 bases, the J end lost 8 bases, and 23 bases lay between the germline ends. CDR1 is SEHNR, CDR2 FQNEAQ, per germline (reference sequence). CDR3 protein: CASTSSVELWGGYTF. The DNA of the CDR3 is TGTGCCAGCACCTCAAGTGTTGAGCTCTGGGGGGGCTACACCTTC.

The rearrangement uses TRBV7-2 and TRBJ1-2; possibly TRBD1 for D (6 bases). The CDR3 consists of 15 residues. Trimming removed 4 bases at V and 4 bases at J, with 16 bases between. Germline CDR1 and CDR2: SGHTA and FQGNSA. This chain's CDR3 is CASSWPGHDGYGYTF. The CDR3 coding sequence is TGTGCCAGCAGCTGGCCGGGACACGACGGCTATGGCTACACCTTC.

V and J are TRBV29-1 and TRBJ2-6; no reliable D call. Trimming removed 7 bases from V and 2 bases from J, with 12 bases in between. The CDR3 is 14 residues long. Germline assignment: CDR1 SQVTM and CDR2 ANQGSEA. CDR3 DNA sequence: TGCAGCGCCAGACAAGAGGCTGGGGCCAACGTCCTGACTTTC. Translation: CSARQEAGANVLTF.

The chain joins TRBV4-2 to TRBJ2-7, with D perhaps matching TRBD1 or TRBD2 (5 bases each). There are 14 residues in the CDR3. The V and J ends lost 5 bases and 2 bases respectively, with 13 bases between them. Looked up from germline, CDR1 is LGHNA and CDR2 is YNFKEQ. The CDR3 bases are TGTGCCAGCAGCATCCGAGTGGGACCCTACGAGCAGTACTTC. Its protein product is CASSIRVGPYEQYF.